Presented here are 32 T cell receptor beta chains from one specimen sequenced in a study of T cell changes during pregnancy in multiple sclerosis. TCRdb's table, derived via immunoSEQ multiplex PCR, lists solely in-frame clones and lacks some. This sample has nearly 45,000 clones, with around 96% found just once. The sample in question was peripheral blood, obtained in the second trimester of pregnancy. Receptor source: a female donor with multiple sclerosis, enrolled in a pregnancy study.

The chain employs TRBV6-4 and TRBJ2-3; TRBD2 agrees at 9 bases. The J segment lost 2 bases and the V segment lost 3 bases, leaving 3 bases of the junction unmatched. Germline assignment: CDR1 MRHNA and CDR2 SNTAGT. CDR3 length: 15 amino acids. CDR3 residues: CASSETSGFTDTQYF. In DNA, the CDR3 is TGTGCCAGCAGTGAGACTAGCGGTTTCACAGATACGCAGTATTTT.

The rearrangement links TRBV13 to TRBJ2-7; perhaps TRBD1 as D (6 bases). This CDR3 contains 14 residues. Germline-derived CDR1 and CDR2 are PRHDT and FYEKMQ (reference sequence). The ends were cut back, 2 bases at V and 4 bases at J, with 12 bases in the middle. This CDR3 is CASSLYRDTYEQYF. CDR3 nucleotide sequence: TGTGCCAGCAGCTTATACAGGGACACTTACGAGCAGTACTTC.

The V call is TRBV28, the J call TRBJ1-1, with D perhaps TRBD1 (6 bases). This CDR3 has 15 residues. CDR1 and CDR2 (germline): MDHEN, SYDVKM. Trimming shortened V by 2 bases and J by 4 bases, and 14 bases separated the two germline ends. The CDR3 nucleotides are TGTGCCAGCAGTTTAAGTTTAGTCAGGGGCACTGAAGCTTTCTTT. This codes for CASSLSLVRGTEAFF.

The V gene is TRBV29-1, the J gene TRBJ1-2, with 11 bases fitting TRBD1. Per germline, CDR1 SQVTM and CDR2 ANQGSEA. Germline trimming cut 7 bases from V and 5 bases from J; bases unmatched to any gene: 6. CDR3 length: 13 amino acids. The CDR3 here is CSGLGQGAYGYTF. CDR3 DNA sequence: TGCAGCGGCCTAGGACAGGGGGCTTATGGCTACACCTTC.

V usage is TRBV7-9 and J usage is TRBJ1-2; TRBD1 aligns across 7 bases. The CDR3 runs to 15 residues. Germline V gene data show CDR1 as SEHNR and CDR2 as FQNEAQ (reference sequence). V was clipped by 0 bases and J by 5 bases; unmatched bases: 6. In DNA, the CDR3 is TGTGCCAGCAGCTTAGCGGGGCAGGGGGGATATGGCTACACCTTC. It codes for CASSLAGQGGYGYTF.

The rearrangement joins TRBV18 to TRBJ2-5; 9 nucleotides align to TRBD1. CDR1 and CDR2 (germline): KGHSH, LQKENI. J lost 6 bases, V lost 3 bases, and 5 bases had no gene match. The CDR3 runs 14 residues. The CDR3 here is CASSPPTGGKTQYF. In DNA form, the CDR3 reads TGTGCCAGCTCACCGCCGACAGGGGGAAAGACCCAGTACTTC. Using reference TRBV18 and TRBJ2-5 for the parts outside the CDR3, the full variable domain is NAGVMQNPRHLVRRRGQEARLRCSPMKGHSHVYWYRQLPEEGLKFMVYLQKENIIDESGMPKERFSAEFPKEGPSILRIQQVVRGDSAAYFCASSPPTGGKTQYFGPGTRLLVL.

V usage is TRBV5-1 and J usage is TRBJ2-3, with D possibly matching TRBD2 (5 bases). Germline CDR1 SGHRS, CDR2 YFSETQ. This CDR3 is built from 15 residues. The V end was cut by 4 bases, the J end by 0 bases, with 12 bases between. The CDR3 region has the DNA TGCGCCAGCAGCAACCGGACTTTTAGCACAGATACGCAGTATTTT. This codes for CASSNRTFSTDTQYF.

V gene TRBV27 combines with J gene TRBJ1-1; D might be TRBD1 (6 bases). With 1 base removed from V and 1 base from J, the gap between germline ends came to 13 bases. CDR1 MNHEY and CDR2 SMNVEV come from the germline V gene (reference sequence). The CDR3 has 16 residues. CDR3 sequence: CASSLYRRGRNTEAFF. The CDR3, as DNA: TGTGCCAGCAGTTTATATCGCAGGGGCAGGAACACTGAAGCTTTCTTT.

This sequence joins TRBV4-1 and TRBJ2-1; D is uncertain. V gave up 0 bases and J gave up 0 bases, with 6 bases separating them. This CDR3 is built from 15 residues. Germline lookup yields CDR1 MGHRA and CDR2 YSYEKL. CDR3 in amino acids: CASSQDSSSYNEQFF. The CDR3, as DNA: TGCGCCAGCAGCCAAGATAGCAGCTCCTACAATGAGCAGTTCTTC.

The chain uses TRBV5-1 and TRBJ2-7; 10 bases are a match to TRBD2. This CDR3 contains 16 residues. Germline V gene lookup returns CDR1 SGHRS and CDR2 YFSETQ. After removal of 0 bases from V and 7 bases from J, the junction contained 10 bases not matched to a gene. The CDR3 nucleotides are TGCGCCAGCAGCTTGGATCCAGCGGGAGGGCCGGGGGAGCAGTACTTC. Translation gives CASSLDPAGGPGEQYF. Variable domain in full (rest from reference TRBV5-1 and TRBJ2-7): KAGVTQTPRYLIKTRGQQVTLSCSPISGHRSVSWYQQTPGQGLQFLFEYFSETQRNKGNFPGRFSGRQFSNSRSEMNVSTLELGDSALYLCASSLDPAGGPGEQYFGPGTRLTVT.

The chain's CDR3 is CATRTLRGTDTQYF. The DNA for the CDR3 is TGTGCCACCCGGACCCTGAGGGGGACAGATACGCAGTATTTT. V gene TRBV10-3 combines with J gene TRBJ2-3, with D tentatively TRBD1 (6 bases). CDR1 is ENHRY and CDR2 is SYGVKD in the germline V gene. With 10 bases removed from V and 3 bases from J, the gap between germline ends came to 17 bases. This CDR3 contains 14 residues.

This clone has only one observation. The CDR3 here is CASSLNRVYEQYF. DNA for the CDR3: TGTGCCAGCAGTTTGAACAGGGTGTACGAGCAGTACTTC. V and J are TRBV27 and TRBJ2-7, with TRBD1 as a possible D gene (6 bases). The CDR3 has 13 amino acids. V was trimmed by 3 bases and J by 4 bases, leaving 10 bases between them. Germline CDR1 reads MNHEY; CDR2 reads SMNVEV (reference sequence).

In its sample, this clone was seen a few times. The rearrangement joins TRBV19 to TRBJ1-2; D not certain. V shed 7 bases and J shed 5 bases, with 17 bases lying between them. The germline V gene encodes CDR1 LNHDA and CDR2 SQIVND (reference sequence). This CDR3 region has 14 residues. Here the CDR3 reads CASKFEVLGYGYTF. The CDR3 bases are TGTGCCAGTAAATTTGAGGTCCTTGGATATGGCTACACCTTC.

The V gene is TRBV4-3, the J gene TRBJ2-7, with 8 bases that match TRBD2. The germline CDR1 and CDR2 sequences are LGHNA and YSLEER. Trimming took 0 bases from V and 3 from J; bases not matched to a gene: 4. The CDR3 covers 15 residues. The CDR3 nucleotides are TGCGCCAGCAGCCAAGATAGCGGGGAGAACTACGAGCAGTACTTC. It is translated as CASSQDSGENYEQYF.

The chain has TRBV29-1 and TRBJ2-1; D is perhaps TRBD2 (5 bases). Per the germline V gene, CDR1 is SQVTM and CDR2 is ANQGSEA. The CDR3 loop spans 13 amino acids. Trimming removed 7 bases from V and 0 bases from J, with 10 bases in between. Here the CDR3 reads CSGEGSSYNEQFF. DNA for the CDR3: TGCAGCGGCGAGGGTAGCTCCTACAATGAGCAGTTCTTC.

The gene calls are TRBV27 and TRBJ2-1, with 8 bases lining up with TRBD2. Germline lookup yields CDR1 MNHEY and CDR2 SMNVEV (reference sequence). V shed 4 bases and J 6 bases; nucleotides not matched to a gene: 8. The length of the CDR3 is 15 residues. The CDR3 DNA sequence: TGTGCCAGCAGTTCCGGGAGGGTCGGGGGCAATGAGCAGTTCTTC. Translating it yields CASSSGRVGGNEQFF.

This clone has only one observation. This chain links TRBV19 with TRBJ2-2, with 10 nucleotides matching TRBD1. The germline CDR1 and CDR2 sequences are LNHDA and SQIVND (reference sequence). V lost 10 bases to trimming and J lost 7 bases; unmatched junction nucleotides: 6. The CDR3 covers 13 residues. CDR3 sequence: CATWTGGGGELFF. CDR3 DNA sequence: TGTGCCACCTGGACAGGGGGAGGCGGGGAGCTGTTTTTT.

V is TRBV16 and J is TRBJ2-7; the match to TRBD1 covers 8 bases. The V and J ends lost 4 bases and 4 bases, in that order; junction bases with no gene match: 9. This CDR3 region has 15 residues. Germline assignment: CDR1 KGHSY and CDR2 FQNENV. For the CDR3, the DNA is TGTGCCAGCAGCCCACGGACAGGGTTGGGGTACGAGCAGTACTTC. This translates into CASSPRTGLGYEQYF. Drawing the rest from reference TRBV16 and TRBJ2-7, the complete variable domain is GEEVAQTPKHLVRGEGQKAKLYCAPIKGHSYVFWYQQVLKNEFKFLISFQNENVFDETGMPKERFSAKCLPNSPCSLEIQATKLEDSAVYFCASSPRTGLGYEQYFGPGTRLTVT.

This chain links TRBV28 with TRBJ2-1; possible D gene TRBD1, 6 bases. With 3 bases removed from V and 0 bases from J, the gap between germline ends came to 12 bases. CDR1 is MDHEN, CDR2 SYDVKM, per germline. The CDR3 has 16 amino acids. The CDR3 loop is CASSFLRGSSYNEQFF. CDR3 bases: TGTGCCAGCAGTTTCTTGAGGGGGAGCTCCTACAATGAGCAGTTCTTC.

The chain has TRBV30 and TRBJ2-1; 11 positions match TRBD2. Germline assignment: CDR1 GTSNPN and CDR2 SVGIG (reference sequence). The V segment lost 2 bases and the J segment 9 bases; nucleotides outside the gene matches: 21. The CDR3 spans 19 residues. The CDR3 nucleotides read TGTGCCTGGAGTCACGGGGCGGATAGCGGGAGGGCGAGGGTGAGTGAGCAGTTCTTC. Its protein product is CAWSHGADSGRARVSEQFF.

The chain recombines TRBV27 with TRBJ2-7; the match to TRBD2 covers 11 bases. The CDR3 spans 14 residues. J gave up 9 bases and V 2 bases, and 6 bases lay outside the gene matches. Germline assignment: CDR1 MNHEY and CDR2 SMNVEV (reference sequence). The CDR3 DNA follows: TGTGCCAGCAGTTTAGGGGGACTAGCGGTACGGCAGTACTTC. Amino acids: CASSLGGLAVRQYF.

V and J are TRBV5-4 and TRBJ2-3; 7 nucleotides match TRBD1. Germline CDR1 and CDR2: SGHNT and YYREEE (reference sequence). Germline trimming cut 0 bases from V and 1 base from J; bases unmatched to any gene: 2. CDR3 length: 15 residues. The CDR3 coding sequence is TGTGCCAGCAGCTTGGGGACAGGAGGCACAGATACGCAGTATTTT. It yields the protein CASSLGTGGTDTQYF.

This chain joins TRBV15 and TRBJ2-7; 9 bases fit TRBD1. This CDR3 contains 15 residues. V lost 0 bases to trimming and J lost 3 bases; unmatched junction nucleotides: 3. Per the germline V gene, CDR1 is LNHNV and CDR2 is YYDKDF (reference sequence). The CDR3 region is CATSRDKGQGYEQYF. The CDR3 DNA sequence: TGTGCCACCAGCAGAGATAAGGGACAGGGCTACGAGCAGTACTTC.

The CDR3 loop reads CAALTSGIDGELFF. The CDR3 bases are TGTGCCGCACTGACTAGCGGGATCGACGGGGAGCTGTTTTTT. The chain joins TRBV10-3 to TRBJ2-2; 11 nucleotides agree with TRBD2. Trimming cost V 11 bases and J 7 bases; bases outside gene matches: 9. CDR1 is ENHRY, CDR2 SYGVKD, per germline. The length of the CDR3 is 14 residues.

The V and J genes are TRBV28 and TRBJ1-4, with a possible D match to TRBD1 (6 bases). V lost 2 bases and J 7 bases, leaving 11 bases between the germline ends. This CDR3 has 14 amino acids. The germline CDR1 and CDR2 sequences are MDHEN and SYDVKM. The CDR3: CASSLGGALEKLFF. The CDR3 region has the DNA TGTGCCAGCAGTTTAGGGGGGGCGCTTGAAAAACTGTTTTTT.

The chain combines TRBV7-9 with TRBJ1-1; the D is unclear. There are 13 residues in the CDR3. Germline V gene lookup returns CDR1 SEHNR and CDR2 FQNEAQ (reference sequence). Between the trimmed V and J ends, which lost 11 bases and 5 bases, there was a span of 18 bases. CDR3 loop: CASTSPWETEAFF. The CDR3 bases are TGTGCCTCGACGAGTCCATGGGAGACTGAAGCTTTCTTT.

V gene TRBV2 combines with J gene TRBJ2-5, with 8 bases fitting TRBD2. Germline values: CDR1 SNHLY, CDR2 FYNNEI. The CDR3 totals 16 residues. V was clipped by 1 base and J by 5 bases; unmatched bases: 9. CDR3 protein: CASSEEVAGWRETQYF. In DNA form, the CDR3 reads TGTGCCAGCAGTGAAGAGGTAGCGGGGTGGCGGGAGACCCAGTACTTC.

The table lists this clone with a count of one. The chain employs TRBV5-8 and TRBJ1-5; D ambiguous. Deletions cut 5 bases from V and 9 bases from J, with 21 bases between. This CDR3 is built from 15 residues. The germline gives CDR1 SGHTS, CDR2 YDEGEE. CDR3 loop: CASSSTGVLGWPQHF. CDR3 DNA sequence: TGTGCCAGCAGTTCGACGGGAGTCCTGGGTTGGCCCCAGCATTTT.

The chain couples TRBV7-3 to TRBJ2-3; D possibly corresponds to TRBD2 (6 bases). The ends were cut back, 1 base at V and 1 base at J, with 6 bases in the middle. Germline CDR1 SGHTA, CDR2 FQGTGA. This CDR3 comprises 14 residues. The CDR3 DNA is TGTGCCAGCAGCTTAAGGGGGGGCACAGATACGCAGTATTTT. Encoded protein: CASSLRGGTDTQYF.

This clone occurred a few times. The chain combines TRBV4-2 with TRBJ2-7, with 11 nucleotides matching TRBD2. J was trimmed by 0 bases and V by 7 bases; bases with no gene match: 5. Germline CDR1 reads LGHNA; CDR2 reads YNFKEQ. This CDR3 is built from 15 residues. The CDR3 bases are TGTGCCAGCACTCTGGGACTAGCGGCCTCCTACGAGCAGTACTTC. Its translation is CASTLGLAASYEQYF.

This chain links TRBV7-9 with TRBJ1-2; 11 bases are a match to TRBD1. V gave up 1 base and J gave up 8 bases; unmatched junction bases: 0. This CDR3 comprises 13 residues. CDR1 SEHNR and CDR2 FQNEAQ come from the germline V gene (reference sequence). The CDR3 is CASSLGTGGGYTF. The CDR3 bases are TGTGCCAGCAGCTTAGGGACAGGGGGCGGCTACACCTTC.

The CDR3 protein is CASQEGASGRSQETQYF. The CDR3 bases are TGTGCCAGCCAAGAAGGGGCTAGCGGGAGGTCCCAAGAGACCCAGTACTTC. The chain uses TRBV2 and TRBJ2-5, with 11 bases lining up with TRBD2. V gave up 8 bases and J gave up 1 base; unmatched junction bases: 12. Germline V lookup: CDR1 SNHLY, CDR2 FYNNEI. The CDR3 runs to 17 residues.